This section outlines one T cell receptor (beta chain) sequence together with its context. Its antigen is undetermined. This sample was taken from a study of cytomegalovirus exposure and HLA in healthy donors. Findings of the study overall: There was a cluster of highly shared sequence variants that was likely a sequencing artifact.

From germline, CDR1 is LNHDA and CDR2 SQIVND (reference sequence). CDR3 length: 16 amino acids. V lost 5 bases, J lost 3 bases, and 20 bases lay in between. The primer mix had 60 Vbeta and 13 Jbeta primers. Using immunoSEQ multiplex PCR, the repertoire was profiled, and TCRdb retains in-frame clones only, with some absent. The sample lists about 140,000 clones, about 76% occurring once. The rearrangement joins TRBV19 to TRBJ2-7; D might be TRBD1 (5 bases). The receptor was derived from a man younger than 35 in good health and CMV-seronegative. The sequenced sample was PBMCs. CDR3 DNA: TGTGCCAGTAGTCTCCGCGCAGGGTTATCTATCTACGAGCAGTACTTC. It specifies CASSLRAGLSIYEQYF.